This TCR beta chain was profiled in a study of tumor and adjacent non-tumor tissue in lung cancer. TCRbeta libraries were built with three rounds of nested PCR, modified from ARM-PCR. TCRdb used MiXCR to reprocess the multiplex PCR reads, holding one entry per CDR3 protein. The table includes tens of thousands of distinct CDR3 sequences, just under 60% detected once. In regard to this clonotype: This likely comes from a read error, as the CDR3 has no conserved phenylalanine or tryptophan at its end. It is unclear where the CDR3 begins or ends on the DNA, so no DNA is shown, and the CDR3 is as TCRdb lists it.

No cell sorting was done before RNA was extracted from the tissue. Germline V gene sequence: CDR1 SGHAT, CDR2 FQNNGV. Ends included, the CDR3 has 15 residues. This chain joins TRBV11-2 and TRBJ2-1; the table assigns TRBD1, which was not confirmed against the DNA. The sequencing sample was made of lung tumor tissue. This clonotype was obtained from a man aged 50 or older with non-small cell lung cancer. This CDR3 reads CASSPSGGGCYEQFL.